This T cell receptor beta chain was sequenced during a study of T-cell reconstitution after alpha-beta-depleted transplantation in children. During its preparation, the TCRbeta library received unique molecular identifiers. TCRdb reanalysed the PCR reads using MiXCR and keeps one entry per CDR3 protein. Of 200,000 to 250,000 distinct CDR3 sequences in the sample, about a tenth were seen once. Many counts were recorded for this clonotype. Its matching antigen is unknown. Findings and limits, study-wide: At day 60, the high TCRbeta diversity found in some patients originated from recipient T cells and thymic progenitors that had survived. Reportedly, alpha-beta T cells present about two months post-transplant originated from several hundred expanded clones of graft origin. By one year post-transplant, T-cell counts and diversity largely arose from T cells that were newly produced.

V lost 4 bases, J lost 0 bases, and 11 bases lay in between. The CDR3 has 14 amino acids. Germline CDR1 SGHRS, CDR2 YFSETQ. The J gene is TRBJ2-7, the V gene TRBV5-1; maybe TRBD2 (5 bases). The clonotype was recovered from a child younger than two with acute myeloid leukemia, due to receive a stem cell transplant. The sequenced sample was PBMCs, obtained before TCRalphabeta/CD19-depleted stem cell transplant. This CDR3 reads CASSPFGDSYEQYF. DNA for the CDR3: TGCGCCAGCAGCCCTTTCGGGGACTCCTACGAGCAGTACTTC.